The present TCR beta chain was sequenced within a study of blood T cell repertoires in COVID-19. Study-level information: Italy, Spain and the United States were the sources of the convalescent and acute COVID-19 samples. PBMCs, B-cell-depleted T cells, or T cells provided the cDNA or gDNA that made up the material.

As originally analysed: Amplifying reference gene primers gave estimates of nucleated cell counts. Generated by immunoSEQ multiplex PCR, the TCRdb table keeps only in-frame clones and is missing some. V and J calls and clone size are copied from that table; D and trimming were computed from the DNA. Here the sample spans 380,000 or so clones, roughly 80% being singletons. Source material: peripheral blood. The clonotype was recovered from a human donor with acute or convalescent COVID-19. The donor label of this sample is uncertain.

CDR3 DNA sequence: TGCAGTGCTAAAGCAGGCAGTGAAGCTTTCTTT. Protein: CSAKAGSEAFF. The chain combines TRBV20-1 with TRBJ1-1; D unresolved. The germline V gene encodes CDR1 DFQATT and CDR2 SNEGSKA (reference sequence). Trimming removed 4 bases from V and 7 bases from J, with 10 bases in between. The CDR3 contains 11 residues.